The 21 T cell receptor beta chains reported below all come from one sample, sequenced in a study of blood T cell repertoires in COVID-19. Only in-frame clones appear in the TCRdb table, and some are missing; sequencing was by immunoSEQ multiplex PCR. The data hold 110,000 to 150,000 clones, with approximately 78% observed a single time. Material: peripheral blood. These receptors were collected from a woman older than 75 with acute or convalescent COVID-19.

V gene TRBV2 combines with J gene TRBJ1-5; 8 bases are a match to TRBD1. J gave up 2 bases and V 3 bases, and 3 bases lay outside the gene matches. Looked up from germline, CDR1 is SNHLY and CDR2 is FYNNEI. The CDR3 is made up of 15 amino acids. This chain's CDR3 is CASSELQGGNQPQHF. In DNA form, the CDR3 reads TGTGCCAGCAGTGAGCTACAGGGGGGCAATCAGCCCCAGCATTTT. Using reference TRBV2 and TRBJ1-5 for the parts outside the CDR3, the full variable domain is EPEVTQTPSHQVTQMGQEVILRCVPISNHLYFYWYRQILGQKVEFLVSFYNNEISEKSEIFDDQFSVERPDGSNFTLKIRSTKLEDSAMYFCASSELQGGNQPQHFGDGTRLSIL.

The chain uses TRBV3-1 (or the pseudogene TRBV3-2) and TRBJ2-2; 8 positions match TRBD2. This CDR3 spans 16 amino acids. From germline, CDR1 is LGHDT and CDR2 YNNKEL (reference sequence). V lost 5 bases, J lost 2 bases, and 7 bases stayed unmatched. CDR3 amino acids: CASSTRTSLNTGELFF. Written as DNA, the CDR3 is TGTGCCAGCAGCACTCGGACTAGCCTAAACACCGGGGAGCTGTTTTTT.

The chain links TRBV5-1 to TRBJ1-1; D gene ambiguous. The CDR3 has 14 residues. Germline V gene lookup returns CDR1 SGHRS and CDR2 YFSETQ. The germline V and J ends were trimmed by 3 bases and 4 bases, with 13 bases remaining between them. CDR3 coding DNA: TGCGCCAGCAGCTCTGAAGGGAGGAGCACTGAAGCTTTCTTT. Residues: CASSSEGRSTEAFF.

The CDR3 DNA reads TGTGCCAGCAGTCAGGGACAGGGGTCGTTCTACGAGCAGTACTTC. Translated: CASSQGQGSFYEQYF. The chain carries TRBV27 and TRBJ2-7; 10 bases fit TRBD1. The junction had 7 bases not matched to a gene; V was cut back by 5 bases and J by 3 bases. The CDR3 contains 15 residues. From germline, CDR1 is MNHEY and CDR2 SMNVEV (reference sequence).

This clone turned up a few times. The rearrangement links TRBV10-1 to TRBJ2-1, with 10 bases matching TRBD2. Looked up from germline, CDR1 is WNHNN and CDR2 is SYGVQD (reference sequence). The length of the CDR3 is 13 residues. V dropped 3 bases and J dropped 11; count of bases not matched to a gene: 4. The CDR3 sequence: CASSDQLAGQQFF. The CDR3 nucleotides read TGCGCCAGCAGTGATCAACTAGCGGGACAGCAGTTCTTC.

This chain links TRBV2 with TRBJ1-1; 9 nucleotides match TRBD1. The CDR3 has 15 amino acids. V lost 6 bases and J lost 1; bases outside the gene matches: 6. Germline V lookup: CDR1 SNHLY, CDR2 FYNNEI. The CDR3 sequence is CASRLETGGNTEAFF. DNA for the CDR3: TGTGCCAGCAGACTAGAGACAGGGGGGAACACTGAAGCTTTCTTT.

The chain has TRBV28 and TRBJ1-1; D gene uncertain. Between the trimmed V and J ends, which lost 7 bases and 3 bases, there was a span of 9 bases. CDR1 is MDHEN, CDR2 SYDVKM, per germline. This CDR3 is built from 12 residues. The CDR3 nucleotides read TGTGCCAGCACCGCGGAATACACTGAAGCTTTCTTT. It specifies CASTAEYTEAFF.

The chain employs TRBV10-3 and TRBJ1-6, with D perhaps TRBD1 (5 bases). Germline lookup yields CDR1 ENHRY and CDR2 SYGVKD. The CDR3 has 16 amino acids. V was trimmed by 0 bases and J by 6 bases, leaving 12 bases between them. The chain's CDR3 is CAISESFQGSNSPLHF. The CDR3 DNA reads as TGTGCCATCAGTGAGTCGTTTCAGGGTAGTAATTCACCCCTCCACTTT.

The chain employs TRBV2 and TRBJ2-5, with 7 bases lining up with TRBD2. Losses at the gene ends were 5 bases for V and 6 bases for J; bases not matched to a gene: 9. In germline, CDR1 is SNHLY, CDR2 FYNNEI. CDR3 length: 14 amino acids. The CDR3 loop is CASSPTSSRQTQYF. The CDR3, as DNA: TGTGCCAGCAGTCCGACTAGCTCCCGTCAGACCCAGTACTTC.

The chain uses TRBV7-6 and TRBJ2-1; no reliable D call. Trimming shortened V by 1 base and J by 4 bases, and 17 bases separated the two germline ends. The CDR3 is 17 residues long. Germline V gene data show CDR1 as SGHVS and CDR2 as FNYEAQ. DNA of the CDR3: TGTGCCAGCAGCTTAGGAAAAAGAGTAAGCCGATACAATGAGCAGTTCTTC. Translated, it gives CASSLGKRVSRYNEQFF.

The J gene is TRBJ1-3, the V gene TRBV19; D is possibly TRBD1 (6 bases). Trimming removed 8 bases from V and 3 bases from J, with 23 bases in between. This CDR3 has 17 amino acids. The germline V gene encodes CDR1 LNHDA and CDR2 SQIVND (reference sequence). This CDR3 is CASAPAGENFHGNTIYF. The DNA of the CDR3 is TGTGCCAGTGCCCCGGCAGGGGAGAATTTCCATGGAAACACCATATATTTT.

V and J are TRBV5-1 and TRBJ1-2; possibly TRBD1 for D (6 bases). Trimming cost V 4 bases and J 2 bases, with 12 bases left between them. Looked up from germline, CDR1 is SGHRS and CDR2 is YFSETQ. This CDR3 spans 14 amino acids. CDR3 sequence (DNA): TGCGCCAGCAGCCCAGGACAGTCGAACTATGGCTACACCTTC. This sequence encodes CASSPGQSNYGYTF.

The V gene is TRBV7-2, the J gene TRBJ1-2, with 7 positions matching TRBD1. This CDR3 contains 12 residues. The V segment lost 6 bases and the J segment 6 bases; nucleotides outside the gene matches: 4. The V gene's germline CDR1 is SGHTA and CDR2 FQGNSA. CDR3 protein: CASSIQGDGYTF. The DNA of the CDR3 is TGTGCCAGCAGTATCCAGGGGGATGGCTACACCTTC.

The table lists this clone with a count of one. CDR3 sequence reads: CASSYSRGNTEAFF. The DNA for the CDR3 is TGTGCCAGCAGTTATTCAAGGGGGAACACTGAAGCTTTCTTT. V and J are TRBV6-5 and TRBJ1-1; D is perhaps TRBD1 (5 bases). V was pared by 3 bases and J by 1 base, with 9 bases between. Germline V gene lookup returns CDR1 MNHEY and CDR2 SVGAGI. This CDR3 is built from 14 residues.

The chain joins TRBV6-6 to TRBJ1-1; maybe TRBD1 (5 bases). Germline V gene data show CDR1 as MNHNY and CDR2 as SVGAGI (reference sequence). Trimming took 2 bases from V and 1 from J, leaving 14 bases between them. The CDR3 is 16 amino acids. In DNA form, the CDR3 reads TGTGCCAGCAGTTACCCCGAGGTGGGGGGGAACACTGAAGCTTTCTTT. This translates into CASSYPEVGGNTEAFF.

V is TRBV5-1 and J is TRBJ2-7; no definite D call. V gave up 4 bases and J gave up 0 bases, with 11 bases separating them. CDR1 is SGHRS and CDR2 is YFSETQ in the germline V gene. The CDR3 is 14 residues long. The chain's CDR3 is CASSPSSGSYEQYF. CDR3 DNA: TGCGCCAGCAGCCCCAGTTCAGGCTCCTACGAGCAGTACTTC.

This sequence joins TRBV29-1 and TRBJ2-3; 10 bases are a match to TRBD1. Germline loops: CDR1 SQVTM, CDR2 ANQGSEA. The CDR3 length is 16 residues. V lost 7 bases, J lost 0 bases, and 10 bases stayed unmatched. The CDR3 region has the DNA TGCAGCGCCAGAGACAGGGGGCGATCTAGCACAGATACGCAGTATTTT. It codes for CSARDRGRSSTDTQYF.

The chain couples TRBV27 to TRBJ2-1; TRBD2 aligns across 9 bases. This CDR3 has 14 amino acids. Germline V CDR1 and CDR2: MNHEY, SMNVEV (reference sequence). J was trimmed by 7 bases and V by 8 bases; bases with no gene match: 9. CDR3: CASRAGGPGNEQFF. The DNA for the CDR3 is TGTGCCAGCCGGGCGGGAGGGCCAGGGAATGAGCAGTTCTTC.

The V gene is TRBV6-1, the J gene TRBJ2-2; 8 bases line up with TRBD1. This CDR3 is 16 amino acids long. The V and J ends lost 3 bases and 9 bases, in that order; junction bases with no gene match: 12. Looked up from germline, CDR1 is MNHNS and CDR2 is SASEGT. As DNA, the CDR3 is TGTGCCAGCAGTGATGGACAGGGTCCCCTGGTTCGGGAGCTGTTTTTT. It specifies CASSDGQGPLVRELFF.

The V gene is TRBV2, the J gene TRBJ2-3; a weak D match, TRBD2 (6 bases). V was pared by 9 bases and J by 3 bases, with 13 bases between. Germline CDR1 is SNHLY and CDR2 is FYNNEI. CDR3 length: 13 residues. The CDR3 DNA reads TGTGCCAGACCGGGACTCCAAACAGATACGCAGTATTTT. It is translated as CARPGLQTDTQYF.

This CDR3 is CAISEGGTKNIQYF. The CDR3 bases are TGTGCCATCAGTGAAGGCGGGACCAAAAACATTCAGTACTTC. The rearrangement uses TRBV10-3 and TRBJ2-4; tentatively, D is TRBD2 (6 bases). Germline values: CDR1 ENHRY, CDR2 SYGVKD. The CDR3 totals 14 residues. Trimming took off 3 bases at V and 2 bases at J, with 8 bases between the two ends.